These T cell receptor beta chains were read from a single sample in a study of cytomegalovirus exposure and HLA in healthy donors. TCRdb's copy holds only in-frame clones and misses some; the assay was immunoSEQ multiplex PCR. The repertoire consists of 130,000 to 150,000 clones, with around 80% occurring once and the leading ten covering around 4.9%. Source material: PBMCs. Receptors originate from a male donor in good health and CMV-seronegative. The CDR3 runs from the conserved cysteine through the conserved F or W. The order of the fields is clone size, J gene, V gene, D gene, CDR3 protein, CDR3 DNA. A D gene is named only where the DNA matches it firmly. Size is stated for part of the rows, as once, few or many counts, or as a class when the clone is expanded.

abundance: NA; j_gene: TRBJ1-5; v_gene: TRBV19; d_gene: NA; CDR3aa: CASSIRRTGNLNQPQHF; CDR3nt: TGTGCCAGTAGTATTCGTCGGACGGGGAACCTCAATCAGCCCCAGCATTTT
abundance: NA; j_gene: TRBJ2-5; v_gene: TRBV11-2; d_gene: NA; CDR3aa: CASSLDSGETQYF; CDR3nt: TGTGCCAGCAGCTTAGACTCAGGAGAGACCCAGTACTTC
abundance: once; j_gene: TRBJ1-4; v_gene: TRBV2; d_gene: TRBD1; CDR3aa: CASSELTGAGEKLFF; CDR3nt: TGTGCCAGCAGTGAATTGACAGGGGCCGGTGAAAAACTGTTTTTT
abundance: NA; j_gene: TRBJ1-5; v_gene: TRBV28; d_gene: NA; CDR3aa: CASSSPRVSNQPQHF; CDR3nt: TGTGCCAGCAGTTCCCCTCGGGTTAGCAATCAGCCCCAGCATTTT
abundance: once; j_gene: TRBJ2-3; v_gene: TRBV7-3; d_gene: NA; CDR3aa: CASTLRGGDTDTQYF; CDR3nt: TGTGCCAGCACTCTTAGGGGGGGGGACACAGATACGCAGTATTTT
abundance: NA; j_gene: TRBJ2-1; v_gene: TRBV18; d_gene: TRBD2; CDR3aa: CASSRGLAGKGEQFF; CDR3nt: TGTGCCAGCTCACGCGGACTAGCGGGGAAAGGTGAGCAGTTCTTC
abundance: NA; j_gene: TRBJ1-4; v_gene: TRBV4-1; d_gene: NA; CDR3aa: CASSQVYSYNEKLFF; CDR3nt: TGCGCCAGCAGCCAAGTATACAGTTATAATGAAAAACTGTTTTTT
abundance: NA; j_gene: TRBJ2-7; v_gene: TRBV15; d_gene: TRBD1; CDR3aa: CATSRESPGQSFYEQYF; CDR3nt: TGTGCCACCAGCAGAGAAAGTCCGGGACAGAGTTTCTACGAGCAGTACTTC
abundance: NA; j_gene: TRBJ2-3; v_gene: TRBV4-3; d_gene: NA; CDR3aa: CASSQDTYRGGGTSTDTQYF; CDR3nt: TGCGCCAGCAGCCAAGATACTTATAGGGGGGGCGGGACTAGCACAGATACGCAGTATTTT
abundance: few; j_gene: TRBJ2-7; v_gene: TRBV30; d_gene: NA; CDR3aa: CAWSVAEQTEQYF; CDR3nt: TGTGCCTGGAGTGTAGCAGAACAGACCGAGCAGTACTTC
abundance: NA; j_gene: TRBJ1-2; v_gene: TRBV7-6; d_gene: NA; CDR3aa: CASSPGFNYGYTF; CDR3nt: TGTGCCAGCAGCCCCGGGTTTAACTATGGCTACACCTTC
abundance: NA; j_gene: TRBJ1-6; v_gene: TRBV6-1; d_gene: NA; CDR3aa: CASSANRASPLHF; CDR3nt: TGTGCCAGCAGTGCCAACAGGGCTTCACCCCTCCACTTT
abundance: few; j_gene: TRBJ2-3; v_gene: TRBV18; d_gene: TRBD1; CDR3aa: CASSPGQGAGDTQYF; CDR3nt: TGTGCCAGCTCACCGGGACAGGGGGCTGGAGATACGCAGTATTTT
abundance: NA; j_gene: TRBJ2-7; v_gene: TRBV5-8; d_gene: NA; CDR3aa: CASSPGGESYEQYF; CDR3nt: TGTGCCAGCAGCCCCGGCGGGGAGTCCTACGAGCAGTACTTC
abundance: NA; j_gene: TRBJ1-1; v_gene: TRBV10-1; d_gene: TRBD1; CDR3aa: CASRAGTEKYTEAFF; CDR3nt: TGCGCCAGCAGAGCCGGGACAGAAAAATACACTGAAGCTTTCTTT
abundance: few; j_gene: TRBJ2-7; v_gene: TRBV25-1; d_gene: TRBD1; CDR3aa: CASSERGREQYF; CDR3nt: TGTGCCAGCAGTGAAAGGGGGCGGGAGCAGTACTTC
abundance: once; j_gene: TRBJ2-2; v_gene: TRBV19; d_gene: NA; CDR3aa: CASSMYGSSGELFF; CDR3nt: TGCGCCAGTAGTATGTACGGGTCCTCCGGGGAGCTGTTTTTT
abundance: NA; j_gene: TRBJ1-5; v_gene: TRBV11-2; d_gene: NA; CDR3aa: CASSLDRAQPQHF; CDR3nt: TGTGCCAGCAGCTTAGACAGGGCCCAGCCCCAGCATTTT
abundance: NA; j_gene: TRBJ1-6; v_gene: TRBV27; d_gene: NA; CDR3aa: CASSWARRSPLHF; CDR3nt: TGTGCCAGCAGTTGGGCCCGACGGTCACCCCTCCACTTT
abundance: NA; j_gene: TRBJ1-2; v_gene: TRBV5-6; d_gene: TRBD1; CDR3aa: CASSSLDRGRGGYTF; CDR3nt: TGTGCCAGCAGCTCCCTTGACAGGGGGAGGGGTGGCTACACCTTC
abundance: NA; j_gene: TRBJ2-1; v_gene: TRBV7-2; d_gene: TRBD2; CDR3aa: CASSRAGGPDEQFF; CDR3nt: TGTGCCAGCAGTAGAGCGGGGGGGCCGGATGAGCAGTTCTTC
abundance: NA; j_gene: TRBJ1-6; v_gene: TRBV28; d_gene: NA; CDR3aa: CASSFAGSSYNSPLHF; CDR3nt: TGTGCCAGCAGCTTCGCCGGGAGCTCCTATAATTCACCCCTCCACTTT
abundance: few; j_gene: TRBJ2-5; v_gene: TRBV28; d_gene: TRBD2; CDR3aa: CASTSERAGGRPGETQYF; CDR3nt: TGTGCCAGCACCTCCGAACGGGCGGGGGGGCGGCCCGGAGAGACCCAGTACTTC
abundance: NA; j_gene: TRBJ1-4; v_gene: TRBV7-2; d_gene: NA; CDR3aa: CASSPQGGRNEKLFF; CDR3nt: TGTGCCAGCAGCCCCCAGGGAGGGCGTAATGAAAAACTGTTTTTT
abundance: NA; j_gene: TRBJ2-1; v_gene: TRBV27; d_gene: TRBD2; CDR3aa: CASRRGAPLNEQFF; CDR3nt: TGTGCCAGCAGGCGGGGGGCGCCCTTGAATGAGCAGTTCTTC
abundance: once; j_gene: TRBJ2-7; v_gene: TRBV4-2; d_gene: TRBD1; CDR3aa: CASSQDRNRGPNEQYF; CDR3nt: TGTGCCAGCAGCCAAGATCGAAACAGGGGGCCCAACGAGCAGTACTTC
abundance: NA; j_gene: TRBJ2-2; v_gene: TRBV5-1; d_gene: TRBD1; CDR3aa: CASRRQGATGELFF; CDR3nt: TGCGCCAGCAGAAGACAGGGGGCGACCGGGGAGCTGTTTTTT
abundance: NA; j_gene: TRBJ1-1; v_gene: TRBV4-2; d_gene: NA; CDR3aa: CASSPSGGATTNTEAFF; CDR3nt: TGTGCCAGCAGCCCCTCGGGTGGGGCCACCACGAACACTGAAGCTTTCTTT
abundance: once; j_gene: TRBJ1-5; v_gene: TRBV19; d_gene: TRBD1; CDR3aa: CASSRGTDYQPQHF; CDR3nt: TGTGCCAGTAGCCGGGGGACAGACTATCAGCCCCAGCATTTT
abundance: NA; j_gene: TRBJ2-7; v_gene: TRBV9; d_gene: TRBD1; CDR3aa: CAGGPDRGSGEQYF; CDR3nt: TGTGCCGGTGGACCTGACAGGGGTAGCGGCGAGCAGTACTTC
abundance: NA; j_gene: TRBJ2-7; v_gene: TRBV27; d_gene: NA; CDR3aa: CASSILGSVTDEQYF; CDR3nt: TGTGCCAGCAGTATCCTCGGCTCAGTGACAGACGAGCAGTACTTC
abundance: NA; j_gene: TRBJ2-1; v_gene: TRBV28; d_gene: TRBD2; CDR3aa: CASSTPSGGAWGEQFF; CDR3nt: TGTGCCAGCAGTACCCCTAGCGGGGGGGCCTGGGGTGAGCAGTTCTTC
abundance: NA; j_gene: TRBJ2-1; v_gene: TRBV5-4; d_gene: TRBD2; CDR3aa: CASSLGRSGGASEQFF; CDR3nt: TGTGCCAGCAGCTTGGGGCGGAGCGGGGGGGCTAGTGAGCAGTTCTTC
abundance: NA; j_gene: TRBJ1-5; v_gene: TRBV7-6; d_gene: NA; CDR3aa: CASGAELGNQPQHF; CDR3nt: TGTGCCAGCGGGGCAGAGTTGGGCAATCAGCCCCAGCATTTT
abundance: NA; j_gene: TRBJ2-3; v_gene: TRBV18; d_gene: TRBD1; CDR3aa: CASSPAFGQGASNTQYF; CDR3nt: TGTGCCAGCTCACCAGCTTTTGGACAGGGGGCGTCAAATACGCAGTATTTT
abundance: NA; j_gene: TRBJ2-5; v_gene: TRBV9; d_gene: TRBD2; CDR3aa: CASSATSGGAGEETQYF; CDR3nt: TGTGCCAGCAGCGCCACTAGCGGGGGGGCCGGTGAAGAGACCCAGTACTTC
abundance: NA; j_gene: TRBJ1-1; v_gene: TRBV6-5; d_gene: NA; CDR3aa: CASRGHSLGNTEAFF; CDR3nt: TGTGCCAGCAGGGGACATAGTTTGGGGAACACTGAAGCTTTCTTT
abundance: NA; j_gene: TRBJ2-7; v_gene: TRBV9; d_gene: TRBD1; CDR3aa: CASSVGRDRALYEQYF; CDR3nt: TGTGCCAGCAGCGTAGGAAGAGACAGGGCCCTCTACGAGCAGTACTTC
abundance: NA; j_gene: TRBJ2-7; v_gene: TRBV5-4; d_gene: TRBD2; CDR3aa: CASSPRTSGVEQYF; CDR3nt: TGTGCCAGCAGCCCTCGGACTAGCGGGGTCGAGCAGTACTTC
abundance: NA; j_gene: TRBJ2-5; v_gene: TRBV2; d_gene: NA; CDR3aa: CASSWGRGETQYF; CDR3nt: TGTGCCAGCAGTTGGGGGCGCGGGGAGACCCAGTACTTC
abundance: NA; j_gene: TRBJ2-7; v_gene: TRBV19; d_gene: NA; CDR3aa: CASSMVPGSVSYEQYF; CDR3nt: TGTGCCAGTAGTATGGTTCCGGGTTCCGTCTCCTACGAGCAGTACTTC
abundance: NA; j_gene: TRBJ2-3; v_gene: TRBV7-2; d_gene: NA; CDR3aa: CASSLERSSTDTQYF; CDR3nt: TGTGCCAGCAGCTTAGAGAGGTCTTCCACAGATACGCAGTATTTT
abundance: NA; j_gene: TRBJ1-2; v_gene: TRBV28; d_gene: NA; CDR3aa: CASSLLFGGTYGYTF; CDR3nt: TGTGCCAGCAGTTTACTCTTCGGGGGGACCTATGGCTACACCTTC
abundance: NA; j_gene: TRBJ1-6; v_gene: TRBV30; d_gene: NA; CDR3aa: CAWSSGSYNSPLHF; CDR3nt: TGTGCCTGGAGTAGCGGCTCCTATAATTCACCCCTCCACTTT
abundance: NA; j_gene: TRBJ1-2; v_gene: TRBV25-1; d_gene: NA; CDR3aa: CASRKGPAHANYGYTF; CDR3nt: TGTGCCAGCAGAAAGGGGCCGGCACACGCTAACTATGGCTACACCTTC
abundance: NA; j_gene: TRBJ2-6; v_gene: TRBV5-4; d_gene: NA; CDR3aa: CASSSGQSGANVLTF; CDR3nt: TGTGCCAGCAGCTCTGGACAGTCTGGGGCCAACGTCCTGACTTTC
abundance: once; j_gene: TRBJ1-5; v_gene: TRBV6-1; d_gene: NA; CDR3aa: CASSGGGMWGSNQPQHF; CDR3nt: TGTGCCAGCAGTGGGGGAGGTATGTGGGGTAGCAATCAGCCCCAGCATTTT
abundance: NA; j_gene: TRBJ1-5; v_gene: TRBV28; d_gene: NA; CDR3aa: CASSFGLTGSSYLGNQPQHF; CDR3nt: TGTGCCAGCAGTTTCGGACTGACAGGTTCGTCCTATTTGGGCAATCAGCCCCAGCATTTT
abundance: NA; j_gene: TRBJ2-7; v_gene: TRBV7-9; d_gene: TRBD1; CDR3aa: CASRGSGTVKYEQYF; CDR3nt: TGTGCCAGCAGGGGCTCCGGGACAGTAAAGTACGAGCAGTACTTC
abundance: NA; j_gene: TRBJ1-1; v_gene: TRBV5-1; d_gene: NA; CDR3aa: CASSLFGADTEAFF; CDR3nt: TGCGCCAGCAGCTTGTTTGGGGCGGACACTGAAGCTTTCTTT
abundance: NA; j_gene: TRBJ2-7; v_gene: TRBV11-1; d_gene: NA; CDR3aa: CASSLELDNYEQYF; CDR3nt: TGTGCCAGCAGCTTAGAACTCGACAACTACGAGCAGTACTTC
abundance: few; j_gene: TRBJ2-5; v_gene: TRBV5-4; d_gene: TRBD2; CDR3aa: CASSTPAGGGSGGLYGTQYF; CDR3nt: TGTGCCAGCAGCACACCAGCCGGGGGGGGCTCTGGAGGCCTATATGGGACCCAGTACTTC
abundance: NA; j_gene: TRBJ1-2; v_gene: TRBV15; d_gene: TRBD1; CDR3aa: CATSRERTGANYGYTF; CDR3nt: TGTGCCACCAGCAGAGAAAGGACAGGGGCCAACTATGGCTACACCTTC